These T cell receptor beta chains were read from a single sample in a study of T cell responses to AZD1222 COVID-19 vaccine. TCRdb's table, derived via immunoSEQ multiplex PCR, lists solely in-frame clones and lacks some. Altogether around 130,000 clones are present, about 93% being singletons, with the ten largest covering more than 4.5%. The material sequenced was peripheral blood, taken on day 0 of AZD1222 vaccination. The receptors were sampled from an adult in good health. Both conserved end residues are part of each CDR3. The D gene is left open where the match is weak. The size of a clone is reported for some rows only, either as once, few or many, or as a class for expanded clones.

D,size,J,V,DNA,CDR3
.,.,TRBJ1-2,TRBV7-9,TGTGCCAGCAGCCGACAGTATGGCTACACCTTC,CASSRQYGYTF
.,.,TRBJ2-3,TRBV27,TGTGCCAGCAGTAGGGGTTATAGCACAGATACGCAGTATTTT,CASSRGYSTDTQYF
TRBD1,once,TRBJ1-1,TRBV7-9,TGTGCCAGCAGCTTCCCCCCAGGGGGCGCGGGAACTGAAGCTTTCTTT,CASSFPPGGAGTEAFF
.,.,TRBJ2-2,TRBV3-1/TRBV3-2,TGTGCCAGCAGCCCGACAGGAAGGACCGGGGAGCTGTTTTTT,CASSPTGRTGELFF
TRBD1,.,TRBJ1-2,TRBV2,TGTGCCAGCAGTGAAGTGTTGGGCGGACAGGGCTATGGCTACACCTTC,CASSEVLGGQGYGYTF
.,.,TRBJ1-5,TRBV4-2,TGTGCCAGCAGCCAAGACGGGGGTAGCAATCAGCCCCAGCATTTT,CASSQDGGSNQPQHF
TRBD1,few,TRBJ1-4,TRBV28,TGTGCCAGCGGCACAGGGGAAACTAATGAAAAACTGTTTTTT,CASGTGETNEKLFF
.,.,TRBJ1-1,TRBV5-1,TGCGCCAGCAGCTTGGGAATTGAGAACACTGAAGCTTTCTTT,CASSLGIENTEAFF
TRBD1,once,TRBJ1-5,TRBV4-3,TGCGCCAGCAGCCAAGATCGGACAGGTCCGGCTCAGCCCCAGCATTTT,CASSQDRTGPAQPQHF
.,.,TRBJ1-2,TRBV12-3/TRBV12-4,TGTGCCAGCGCGTTCGTTGCAGGGTATGGCTACACCTTC,CASAFVAGYGYTF
.,.,TRBJ2-7,TRBV2,TGTGCCAGCAGGGGACCGACAGCGAGCTACGAGCAGTACTTC,CASRGPTASYEQYF
.,.,TRBJ2-7,TRBV27,TGTGCCAGCAGGCGGCGGGGGCGGGAGTCAGGGGTGAACGAGCAGTACTTC,CASRRRGRESGVNEQYF
.,once,TRBJ2-1,TRBV2,TGTGCCAGCAGTGAAGAGGTTCTTGGGGGCCGGCTCAATGAGCAGTTCTTC,CASSEEVLGGRLNEQFF
TRBD1,.,TRBJ2-3,TRBV28,TGTGCCAGCAGACTACCAGGGGGCACGAATACGCAGTATTTT,CASRLPGGTNTQYF
.,once,TRBJ1-5,TRBV7-9,TGTGCCAGCAGTCTCGGACAGTCTCCTAGCCCCCAGCATTTT,CASSLGQSPSPQHF
TRBD1,.,TRBJ1-1,TRBV7-2,TGTGCCAGCAGCTCCTACGGGACAGGGAACACTGAAGCTTTCTTT,CASSSYGTGNTEAFF
TRBD1,.,TRBJ2-7,TRBV28,TGTGCCAGCAGTCCCGGGACAGGGGGCAGCGAGCAGTACTTC,CASSPGTGGSEQYF
.,once,TRBJ1-1,TRBV30,TGTGCCTGGAGTGTACTTGGGGCGAACACTGAAGCTTTCTTT,CAWSVLGANTEAFF
.,.,TRBJ1-5,TRBV7-9,TGTGCCAGCAGCTACGTAAGCAATCAGCCCCAGCATTTT,CASSYVSNQPQHF
TRBD1,.,TRBJ1-1,TRBV27,TGTGCCAGCATCGCGACAGGGGTTAGTCGGACTGAAGCTTTCTTT,CASIATGVSRTEAFF
.,.,TRBJ1-4,TRBV5-6,TGTGCCAGCAGCCAGGGCCCGGGGATTGGTGAAAAACTGTTTTTT,CASSQGPGIGEKLFF
TRBD2,.,TRBJ2-3,TRBV27,TGTGCCAGCAGCCCCCTAGCGGGGGCTTTCACAGATACGCAGTATTTT,CASSPLAGAFTDTQYF
.,.,TRBJ1-2,TRBV5-1,TGCGCCAGCAGCTTGGAAGTAACAGGGAGCCATGGCTACACCTTC,CASSLEVTGSHGYTF
TRBD2,.,TRBJ2-4,TRBV11-2,TGTGCCAGCAGACTCCCCACGGGAGGGCCCGGAAACATTCAGTACTTC,CASRLPTGGPGNIQYF
.,.,TRBJ2-6,TRBV21-1,TGTGCCAGCAGTTTTACAGGGGGTCTCTCTGGGGCCAACGTCCTGACTTTC,CASSFTGGLSGANVLTF
TRBD2,.,TRBJ2-3,TRBV7-3,TGTGCCAGCAGCTTACGCGGGAGCGGAACAGATACGCAGTATTTT,CASSLRGSGTDTQYF
TRBD2,.,TRBJ2-3,TRBV2,TGTGCCAGCAAACCGGGACTAGCGGGGACCACAGGCACAGATACGCAGTATTTT,CASKPGLAGTTGTDTQYF
.,.,TRBJ2-5,TRBV12-3/TRBV12-4,TGTGCCAGCAGTTTGGACCTGGCCCAGTACTTC,CASSLDLAQYF
.,.,TRBJ1-4,TRBV23-1,TGCGCCAGCAGTCAAAGGGACGGGGGGAATGAAAAACTGTTTTTT,CASSQRDGGNEKLFF
.,.,TRBJ2-7,TRBV3-1/TRBV3-2,TGTGCCAGCAGCCCTCTTAACACAGTCTACGAGCAGTACTTC,CASSPLNTVYEQYF
.,.,TRBJ2-7,TRBV27,TGTGCCAGCAGACGATCCTACGAGCAGTACTTC,CASRRSYEQYF
.,.,TRBJ1-1,TRBV28,TGTGCCAGCGGAAACTTGGGGCGGCACACTGAAGCTTTCTTT,CASGNLGRHTEAFF
TRBD2,.,TRBJ2-1,TRBV7-2,TGTGCCAGCAGCCGGAGAGCGGGACCAAGCTCCTACAATGAGCAGTTCTTC,CASSRRAGPSSYNEQFF
TRBD2,.,TRBJ2-1,TRBV5-1,TGCGCCAGCAGTGTAAGGGCTAGCGGGGGGAATGAGCAGTTCTTC,CASSVRASGGNEQFF
.,.,TRBJ2-3,TRBV28,TGTGCCAGCAGGGGCTGGACTATCGTGGGGGATACGCAGTATTTT,CASRGWTIVGDTQYF
.,once,TRBJ2-3,TRBV15,TGTGCCACCAGCAGAGATCCCGGGACGGAACAAGATACGCAGTATTTT,CATSRDPGTEQDTQYF
.,.,TRBJ2-7,TRBV28,TGTGCCAGCAGTTCCCCCGGATTGGGCTCCTACGAGCAGTACTTC,CASSSPGLGSYEQYF
.,.,TRBJ1-2,TRBV5-5,TGTGCCAGCAGCTTGGAGGGGGTCGGCTATGGCTACACCTTC,CASSLEGVGYGYTF
TRBD1,.,TRBJ2-7,TRBV28,TGTGCCACGGGACAGGGGTTTTACTACGAGCAGTACTTC,CATGQGFYYEQYF
.,.,TRBJ1-1,TRBV5-1,TGCGCCAGCAGCTACGGGACAACCACCTATGAAGCTTTCTTT,CASSYGTTTYEAFF